One sample yielded the 23 T cell receptor beta chains listed below, sequenced in a study of cytomegalovirus exposure and HLA in healthy donors. The PCR used 60 Vbeta and 13 Jbeta primers. Produced via immunoSEQ multiplex PCR; TCRdb's table is partial and in-frame only. The sample lists around 150,000 clones; about 80% were seen once. Sequencing input: PBMCs. The receptors shown here come from a man aged 25-40 years in good health.

The chain combines TRBV5-6 with TRBJ1-2, with D tentatively TRBD1 (5 bases). This CDR3 contains 15 residues. The V and J ends lost 2 bases and 2 bases respectively, with 13 bases between them. Germline assignment: CDR1 SGHDT and CDR2 YYEEEE. CDR3 coding DNA: TGTGCCAGCAGCTTAAGGGGTTTTTGGAACTATGGCTACACCTTC. Its protein product is CASSLRGFWNYGYTF.

This sequence joins TRBV5-1 and TRBJ2-3; TRBD2 matches at 10 bases. Germline V CDR1 and CDR2: SGHRS, YFSETQ. With 4 bases clipped from V and 3 bases from J, the junction kept 14 bases outside the gene matches. The CDR3 is 18 amino acids. CDR3 in amino acids: CASSGTSGVLDGTDTQYF. CDR3 coding DNA: TGCGCCAGCAGCGGAACTAGCGGGGTCCTGGATGGGACAGATACGCAGTATTTT.

The chain recombines TRBV29-1 with TRBJ1-1; tentative D call: TRBD1 (6 bases). There are 15 residues in the CDR3. V shed 6 bases and J shed 4 bases, with 21 bases lying between them. The germline CDR1 and CDR2 sequences are SQVTM and ANQGSEA. CDR3 sequence (DNA): TGCAGCGTGATGCCTTCAGGGGAAATAGGCACTGAAGCTTTCTTT. It encodes CSVMPSGEIGTEAFF.

This chain uses TRBV14 with TRBJ1-2, with no clear D. There are 16 residues in the CDR3. Germline V gene sequence: CDR1 SGHDN, CDR2 FVKESK. Between the trimmed V and J ends, which lost 1 base and 1 base, there was a span of 13 bases. The CDR3: CASSQAWQSFNYGYTF. CDR3 nucleotide sequence: TGTGCCAGCAGCCAAGCGTGGCAGTCGTTTAACTATGGCTACACCTTC.

This CDR3 reads CASSVFLAGNTGELFF. The CDR3 DNA follows: TGTGCCAGCAGCGTGTTTCTAGCGGGGAACACCGGGGAGCTGTTTTTT. The rearrangement links TRBV9 to TRBJ2-2; 8 bases are a match to TRBD2. The CDR3 is 16 residues long. Losses at the gene ends were 2 bases for V and 1 base for J; bases not matched to a gene: 4. Germline CDR1 SGDLS, CDR2 YYNGEE.

This rearrangement joins TRBV30 to TRBJ2-7; 12 bases map to TRBD1. This CDR3 region has 14 residues. CDR1 GTSNPN and CDR2 SVGIG come from the germline V gene (reference sequence). V lost 0 bases to trimming and J lost 6 bases; unmatched junction nucleotides: 3. The CDR3 sequence is CAWSVGQGAFEQYF. CDR3 nucleotides: TGTGCCTGGAGTGTGGGACAGGGGGCTTTCGAGCAGTACTTC.

This clone was seen just once. The chain has TRBV6-4 and TRBJ1-4, with a possible D match to TRBD1 (6 bases). V was cut by 6 bases and J by 9 bases, with 23 bases left in between. The CDR3 extends over 16 amino acids. CDR1 is MRHNA and CDR2 is SNTAGT in the germline V gene. DNA for the CDR3: TGTGCCAGCAGGACGGGCTCGGGACATGATTCGAAAAAACTGTTTTTT. Translated, it gives CASRTGSGHDSKKLFF.

This chain connects TRBV11-1 to TRBJ1-1, with 10 bases that match TRBD1. CDR1 SGHAT and CDR2 FQDESV come from the germline V gene (reference sequence). CDR3 length: 15 amino acids. V lost 5 bases and J lost 3; bases outside the gene matches: 6. The CDR3 spells CASSPTGTGDTEAFF. The CDR3 nucleotides read TGTGCCAGCAGCCCGACCGGGACAGGGGACACTGAAGCTTTCTTT.

On this clone itself: A read error may account for a junction end that differs from germline. V usage is TRBV19 and J usage is TRBJ2-3, with TRBD2 identical over 8 bases. In germline, CDR1 is LNHDA, CDR2 SQIVND (reference sequence). This CDR3 region has 15 residues. CDR3 in amino acids: CAGSLSTSVTDTQYF. As DNA, the CDR3 is TGTGCCGGTAGTCTCTCGACTAGCGTCACAGATACGCAGTATTTT.

This clone showed up just a few times. The chain carries TRBV27 and TRBJ2-5; D is perhaps TRBD1 (6 bases). The J call may be incorrect, as the DNA end agrees better with TRBJ2-7. CDR1 is MNHEY, CDR2 SMNVEV, per germline (reference sequence). The CDR3 is made up of 14 amino acids. The CDR3 here is CASSPPDRGYEQYF. CDR3 nucleotides: TGTGCCAGCAGTCCCCCGGACAGAGGCTACGAGCAGTACTTC.

The rearrangement joins TRBV4-1 to TRBJ2-1; 12 bases fit TRBD2. Trimming took 1 base from V and 7 from J; bases not matched to a gene: 5. Germline-derived CDR1 and CDR2 are MGHRA and YSYEKL. This CDR3 is 16 amino acids long. The CDR3 spells CASSQVLAGGDNEQFF. In DNA, the CDR3 is TGCGCCAGCAGCCAAGTACTAGCGGGAGGCGATAATGAGCAGTTCTTC.

The chain carries TRBV6-1 and TRBJ2-6; 9 bases agree with TRBD1. Trimming took 11 bases from V and 0 from J; bases not matched to a gene: 5. Looked up from germline, CDR1 is MNHNS and CDR2 is SASEGT. The CDR3 runs 15 residues. This CDR3 reads CAGGQGTSGANVLTF. In nucleotides, the CDR3 is TGTGCCGGCGGACAGGGGACCTCTGGGGCCAACGTCCTGACTTTC.

V is TRBV6-5 and J is TRBJ1-6; D is unresolved. CDR3 length equals 13 residues. Germline assignment: CDR1 MNHEY and CDR2 SVGAGI. V was pared by 7 bases and J by 9 bases, with 13 bases between. The CDR3: CASKPGVFSPLHF. The CDR3 DNA reads as TGTGCCAGCAAACCCGGGGTTTTTTCACCCCTCCACTTT.

The V and J genes are TRBV5-6 and TRBJ1-1, with 10 positions matching TRBD1. Germline loops: CDR1 SGHDT, CDR2 YYEEEE. The CDR3 runs to 16 residues. V shed 2 bases, J shed 0 bases, and the junction held 4 bases outside the gene matches. CDR3 loop: CASSFGTGAMNTEAFF. In DNA, the CDR3 is TGTGCCAGCAGCTTCGGGACAGGGGCCATGAACACTGAAGCTTTCTTT.

CDR3 bases: TGTGCCTGGGGACAGGCTAGCAATCAGCCCCAGCATTTT. Protein: CAWGQASNQPQHF. The V and J genes are TRBV30 and TRBJ1-5; 7 bases are shared with TRBD1. Germline assignment: CDR1 GTSNPN and CDR2 SVGIG (reference sequence). The CDR3 loop spans 13 amino acids. V dropped 5 bases and J dropped 0; count of bases not matched to a gene: 1.

The CDR3 bases are TGTGCCAGCTGGGGGGCGGGAGGGAGGTGGACCCAGTACTTC. This sequence encodes CASWGAGGRWTQYF. J is TRBJ2-5 and V is TRBV28, with 9 nucleotides matching TRBD2. The CDR3 is 14 amino acids. The germline V gene has CDR1 MDHEN and CDR2 SYDVKM. The V and J ends lost 8 bases and 7 bases, in that order; junction bases with no gene match: 11. Full variable domain (remainder filled in from reference TRBV28 and TRBJ2-5): DVKVTQSSRYLVKRTGEKVFLECVQDMDHENMFWYRQDPGLGLRLIYFSYDVKMKEKGDIPEGYSVSREKKERFSLILESASTNQTSMYLCASWGAGGRWTQYFGPGTRLLVL.

This sequence joins TRBV4-2 and TRBJ2-1, with TRBD1 matching over 11 bases. Germline V gene lookup returns CDR1 LGHNA and CDR2 YNFKEQ. V shed 1 base, J shed 5 bases, and the junction held 10 bases outside the gene matches. CDR3 length: 18 residues. CDR3 sequence reads: CASSQGGSLGQGDNEQFF. In DNA, the CDR3 is TGTGCCAGCAGCCAAGGGGGGAGTTTGGGACAGGGGGACAATGAGCAGTTCTTC.

The chain links TRBV11-3 to TRBJ2-5, with D perhaps matching TRBD2 (6 bases). V was pared by 1 base and J by 4 bases, with 7 bases between. This CDR3 spans 13 amino acids. Per germline, CDR1 SGHNT and CDR2 YENEEA. In DNA, the CDR3 is TGTGCCAGCAGCTTAGCGGGAGTAGAGACCCAGTACTTC. The encoded protein is CASSLAGVETQYF.

This chain uses TRBV4-2 with TRBJ2-1, with 12 bases matching TRBD2. V lost 5 bases and J lost 6; bases outside the gene matches: 11. This CDR3 has 17 amino acids. Germline V gene data show CDR1 as LGHNA and CDR2 as YNFKEQ. CDR3 loop: CASSGGSSGRGGNEQFF. As DNA, the CDR3 is TGTGCCAGCAGCGGGGGGTCTAGCGGGAGGGGGGGCAATGAGCAGTTCTTC.

This clone was seen a single time. The chain couples TRBV7-6 to TRBJ1-5, with D unclear. CDR1 is SGHVS, CDR2 FNYEAQ, per germline. Trimming stripped 5 bases from V and 0 bases from J, with 17 bases between. CDR3 length: 17 amino acids. The CDR3 loop is CASSPAPGIHSNQPQHF. Written as DNA, the CDR3 is TGTGCCAGCAGCCCCGCCCCCGGGATCCATAGCAATCAGCCCCAGCATTTT.

The J gene is TRBJ2-1, the V gene TRBV11-3, with TRBD2 identical over 10 bases. CDR3 length: 15 residues. In germline, CDR1 is SGHNT, CDR2 YENEEA. Trimming at V came to 7 bases and at J to 6 bases, leaving 9 bases not matched to a gene. The CDR3 region has the DNA TGTGCCAGCACCTCGGAAGCGGGAGGGCTCAATGAGCAGTTCTTC. Its protein is CASTSEAGGLNEQFF.

This chain connects TRBV5-5 to TRBJ2-1; 12 bases align to TRBD2. Germline CDR1 reads SGHKS; CDR2 reads YYEKEE (reference sequence). The junction had 12 bases not matched to a gene; V was cut back by 2 bases and J by 9 bases. This CDR3 is 17 amino acids long. The CDR3 DNA sequence: TGTGCCAGCAGCTTACAGACTAGCGGGAGACTCCTCGGTGAGCAGTTCTTC. Its translation is CASSLQTSGRLLGEQFF.

The J gene is TRBJ1-2, the V gene TRBV27, with 9 nucleotides matching TRBD1. The CDR3 contains 15 residues. The J segment lost 5 bases and the V segment lost 5 bases, leaving 9 bases of the junction unmatched. Germline V lookup: CDR1 MNHEY, CDR2 SMNVEV (reference sequence). For the CDR3, the DNA is TGTGCCAGCAGTAGGGACAGGGTCAGGGTTTATGGCTACACCTTC. This encodes CASSRDRVRVYGYTF.